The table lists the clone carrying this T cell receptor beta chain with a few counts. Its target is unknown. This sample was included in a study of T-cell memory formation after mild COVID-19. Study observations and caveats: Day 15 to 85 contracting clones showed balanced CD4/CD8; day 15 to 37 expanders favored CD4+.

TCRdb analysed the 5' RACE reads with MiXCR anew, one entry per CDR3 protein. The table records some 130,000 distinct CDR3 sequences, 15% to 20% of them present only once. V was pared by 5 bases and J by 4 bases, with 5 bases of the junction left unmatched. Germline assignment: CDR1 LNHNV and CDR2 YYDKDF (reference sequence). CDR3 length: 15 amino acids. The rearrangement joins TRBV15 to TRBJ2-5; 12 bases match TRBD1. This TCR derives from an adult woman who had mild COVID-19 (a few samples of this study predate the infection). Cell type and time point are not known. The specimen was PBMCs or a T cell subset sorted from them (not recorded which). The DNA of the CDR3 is TGTGCCACCAGCGGTCGGGACAGGGGGCGAGAGACCCAGTACTTC. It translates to CATSGRDRGRETQYF.